The 2 T cell receptor beta chains below all came from one sample that was sequenced in a study of T cell responses to AZD1222 COVID-19 vaccine (dated by TCRdb to the early 2020s). The protocol used for the library was the immunoSEQ multiplex PCR assay. TCRdb limited this immuneACCESS table to in-frame rearrangements with V and J called. A share of clones is missing; checked studies link under half to unresolved V genes, and the rest is unexplained. The sample table contains over 65,000 clones; only one count was recorded for about 87% of them. Together, the top ten hold approximately 5.4% of the sample. The sample's time point label, in plain terms: baseline before first vaccination. This sample comprised peripheral blood, obtained on day 0 of AZD1222 vaccination. These receptors originate from an adult in good health.

The chain carries TRBV10-1 and TRBJ1-3; D remains ambiguous. This CDR3 spans 13 amino acids. Germline CDR1 reads WNHNN; CDR2 reads SYGVQD (reference sequence). V was cut by 7 bases and J by 0 bases, with 7 bases left in between. CDR3 coding DNA: TGCGCCAGCATGCACTCCTCTGGAAACACCATATATTTT. Translating it yields CASMHSSGNTIYF.

This chain connects TRBV30 to TRBJ2-1; tentatively, D is TRBD1 or TRBD2 (5 bases each). The CDR3 length is 14 residues. V lost 4 bases and J lost 0, with 10 bases in between. CDR1 is GTSNPN, CDR2 SVGIG, per germline (reference sequence). CDR3 sequence reads: CAWKGESSYNEQFF. The CDR3 DNA follows: TGTGCCTGGAAAGGGGAGAGCTCCTACAATGAGCAGTTCTTC.